This T cell receptor (beta chain) was recovered during a study of blood T cell repertoires in COVID-19 (dated by TCRdb to the early 2020s). In terms of the full investigation: Collaborator samples came from the United States, Italy and Spain and covered acute and convalescent phases of COVID-19. The prospective study material was composed of cDNA or gDNA derived from T cells, B-cell-depleted T cells, or PBMCs. Deeply sampled blood TCRbeta repertoires from subjects exposed to, actively infected with, or recovered from COVID-19 were included in the dataset. The repertoires were released in a freely available public database intended as a resource for research on the immune response to SARS-CoV-2. Samples came from the ongoing ImmuneRACE study (first 160 participants) plus 1,254 subjects from 6 global collaborators. Nearly every sample came with metadata listing a de-identified subject ID, COVID-19 status, age in years and sex. Where HLA class I and class II types were available, the types were taken from metadata supplied by the sample provider, not from assay-based typing. Broad study findings and their caveats: Clinical and demographic metadata were provided uncurated, with the amount varying by source and participant.

In the case of this clone: Its binding antigen is unknown. Base qualities are not recorded, but no much larger clone differs from it by a single base.

Whole blood was collected in K2EDTA tubes by collaborating institutions according to the institutions' own protocols. For TCRbeta analysis, collaborators shipped samples in one of three forms: frozen whole blood, isolated PBMCs, or DNA extracted from either of those sample types. CDR1 and CDR2, looked up from the germline V gene (reference sequence), are LNHDA and SQIVND. Including the terminal cysteine and phenylalanine, the CDR3 comprises 12 residues. Only CDR3 DNA remains: 36 bases, in frame from the first base. V drops 7 bases and J drops 7 bases, leaving 8 bases in between. TCRbeta CDR3 regions were amplified from genomic DNA using the immunoSEQ Assay, a bias-controlled multiplex PCR. On the study's bioinformatics: The number of nucleated cells in each sample was estimated from the amplification of reference gene primers within the assay. To quantify the absolute abundance of each unique TCRbeta CDR3 rearrangement, sequence reads were collapsed and filtered. For each sample, productive Simpson clonality was calculated by taking the square root of Simpson's diversity index across productive rearrangements. Here the immuneACCESS table is served through TCRdb, limited to in-frame sequences with V and J called. Missing clones are a known gap in these copies; in checked studies unresolved V genes cover under half, and the rest lacks a known reason. Clone size and V and J calls were adopted from that table, with D and trimming inferred from the DNA. The sample records 85,000 to 95,000 clones, 87% of which are singletons. The ten largest clones capture 7.4% of the sample.

The sequence was collected from a human donor with acute or convalescent COVID-19. The donor label of this sample is uncertain. Sequencing input: peripheral blood. The sequence joins TRBV19 to TRBJ1-6, with the D gene too uncertain to name. The bases read TGTGCCAGTAACTACGGAAATTCACCCCTCCACTTT. This is translated as CASNYGNSPLHF.